This T cell receptor (beta chain) originates from a study of T cell responses to AZD1222 COVID-19 vaccine. Worth noting for this clone: Its specificity is unknown.

Study-level findings and limits: Seropositivity was recorded at baseline in only 6 or 7 AZD1222 recipients. White British people made up most donors, females outnumbered males, and clonal diversity was possibly underestimated. Vaccination with two AZD1222 doses was followed by a rise in Spike-specific TCR breadth and depth. Per reports, nearly half of all spike-specific TCRs target regions that are unmutated in variants.

The germline CDR1 and CDR2 sequences are SGHNT and YENEEA. The junction had 6 bases not matched to a gene; V was cut back by 5 bases and J by 2 bases. This CDR3 has 17 amino acids. Data came from immunoSEQ multiplex PCR; TCRdb stores just in-frame clones and leaves some out. The sample carries some 110,000 clones, 85% to 95% recorded once. The J gene is TRBJ2-2, the V gene TRBV11-3; 12 positions match TRBD2. This TCR derives from an adult in good health. Sequenced material: peripheral blood, taken on day 0 of AZD1222 vaccination. For the CDR3, the DNA is TGTGCCAGCAGCGAATGGACTAGCGGGATAAACACCGGGGAGCTGTTTTTT. Translating it yields CASSEWTSGINTGELFF.